The 20 T cell receptor beta chains listed next were all sequenced from one sample in a study of T-cell memory formation after mild COVID-19. TCRdb reanalysed the 5' RACE reads using MiXCR and keeps one entry per CDR3 protein. The sample lists around 300,000 distinct CDR3 sequences; roughly a fifth were seen once. Sequencing was done on a sample of PBMCs or a T cell subset sorted from them (not recorded which). The receptor set was obtained from a man aged 18 to 35 who had mild COVID-19 (a few samples of this study predate the infection). Cell type and time point are not known.

This sequence joins TRBV2 and TRBJ1-3; D remains ambiguous. The CDR3 length is 14 residues. V lost 3 bases and J lost 0, with 6 bases in between. Germline loops: CDR1 SNHLY, CDR2 FYNNEI. CDR3 nucleotide sequence: TGTGCCAGCAGTGACGGGCTCTCTGGAAACACCATATATTTT. Protein product: CASSDGLSGNTIYF.

The chain links TRBV5-6 to TRBJ1-1; no definite D call. V lost 2 bases and J lost 2, with 16 bases in between. Germline V lookup: CDR1 SGHDT, CDR2 YYEEEE. This CDR3 contains 16 residues. This CDR3 is CASSLRAQYPNTEAFF. The CDR3 bases are TGTGCCAGCAGCTTAAGGGCCCAGTACCCAAACACTGAAGCTTTCTTT.

This clonotype was observed a few times. The chain carries TRBV5-1 and TRBJ2-3; TRBD1 matches at 7 bases. Trimming at V came to 4 bases and at J to 5 bases, leaving 10 bases not matched to a gene. This CDR3 is built from 15 residues. Germline V CDR1 and CDR2: SGHRS, YFSETQ. The CDR3 reads CASSLDRVPQDTQYF. CDR3 coding DNA: TGCGCCAGCAGCCTCGACAGGGTCCCCCAAGATACGCAGTATTTT.

The chain employs TRBV5-1 and TRBJ2-3; D unresolved. CDR1 and CDR2 (germline): SGHRS, YFSETQ. V lost 4 bases and J 0 bases, leaving 15 bases between the germline ends. This CDR3 region has 16 residues. The CDR3 loop reads CASSRRVGRSTDTQYF. CDR3 nucleotides: TGCGCCAGCAGCCGTCGGGTAGGCCGTAGCACAGATACGCAGTATTTT.

The sample holds many counts of this clonotype. CDR3 sequence reads: CASSLVGPKGIDTQYF. CDR3 bases: TGTGCCAGCAGCTTAGTTGGACCCAAGGGGATCGATACGCAGTATTTT. The chain has TRBV7-9 and TRBJ2-3; D perhaps matches TRBD1 (5 bases). The V end lost 1 base, the J end lost 6 bases, and 17 bases lay between the germline ends. CDR3 size: 16 residues. Germline V lookup: CDR1 SEHNR, CDR2 FQNEAQ (reference sequence).

The chain has TRBV18 and TRBJ2-7; D ambiguous. This CDR3 is 14 amino acids long. Between the trimmed V and J ends, which lost 1 base and 5 bases, there was a span of 12 bases. Per germline, CDR1 KGHSH and CDR2 LQKENI. CDR3 residues: CASSPRPGFDEQYF. As DNA, the CDR3 is TGTGCCAGCTCACCACGCCCAGGTTTCGACGAGCAGTACTTC. Based on the CDR3 plus reference TRBV18 and TRBJ2-7, the full variable domain is NAGVMQNPRHLVRRRGQEARLRCSPMKGHSHVYWYRQLPEEGLKFMVYLQKENIIDESGMPKERFSAEFPKEGPSILRIQQVVRGDSAAYFCASSPRPGFDEQYFGPGTRLTVT.

The CDR3 region has the DNA TGTGCCAGCCGGGACAAATACAATGAGCAGTTCTTC. Protein product: CASRDKYNEQFF. This sequence joins TRBV19 and TRBJ2-1; possibly TRBD1 for D (6 bases). V was cut by 9 bases and J by 4 bases, with 10 bases left in between. The length of the CDR3 is 12 residues. Germline loops: CDR1 LNHDA, CDR2 SQIVND (reference sequence).

V usage is TRBV9 and J usage is TRBJ2-5, with D possibly TRBD1 on 5 matching bases. CDR3 size: 14 residues. Looked up from germline, CDR1 is SGDLS and CDR2 is YYNGEE. Trimming cost V 0 bases and J 7 bases, with 13 bases left between them. The CDR3 spells CASSVADRSRTQYF. CDR3 in DNA: TGTGCCAGCAGCGTAGCAGACAGATCGCGGACCCAGTACTTC.

The chain has TRBV12-3 or TRBV12-4 and TRBJ2-6, with no clear D. The CDR3 consists of 12 residues. Trimming removed 6 bases at V and 13 bases at J, with 13 bases between. CDR3 sequence (DNA): TGTGCCAGCAGGGCCTCCCAAGGAGTCCTGACTTTC. It translates to CASRASQGVLTF.

This clonotype occurred a few times. The chain combines TRBV4-3 with TRBJ1-4, with 9 positions matching TRBD1. This CDR3 is 17 amino acids long. CDR1 is LGHNA, CDR2 YSLEER, per germline. The ends lost 0 bases at V and 5 bases at J; junction bases unmatched: 7. CDR3 region: CASSQEGAGTGNEKLFF. The CDR3 bases are TGCGCCAGCAGCCAAGAAGGGGCCGGGACAGGGAATGAAAAACTGTTTTTT.

Only a few counts were recorded for this clonotype. The V gene is TRBV20-1, the J gene TRBJ2-1; tentatively, D is TRBD2 (6 bases). CDR3 length: 13 residues. Between the trimmed V and J ends, which lost 3 bases and 9 bases, there was a span of 15 bases. The germline gives CDR1 DFQATT, CDR2 SNEGSKA (reference sequence). The CDR3 region is CSASYFAGTEQFF. CDR3 coding DNA: TGCAGTGCTAGCTATTTCGCGGGGACTGAGCAGTTCTTC.

The chain combines TRBV7-9 with TRBJ1-2; 7 positions match TRBD1. J lost 1 base, V lost 3 bases, and 5 bases had no gene match. This CDR3 spans 15 amino acids. The germline V gene has CDR1 SEHNR and CDR2 FQNEAQ (reference sequence). CDR3 in DNA: TGTGCCAGCAGCTTTGACAGGGTCGATAACTATGGCTACACCTTC. This encodes CASSFDRVDNYGYTF.

The chain links TRBV20-1 to TRBJ2-1; 10 bases match TRBD2. CDR1 and CDR2 (germline): DFQATT, SNEGSKA (reference sequence). Trimming cost V 6 bases and J 14 bases; bases outside gene matches: 16. CDR3 length: 14 amino acids. Here the CDR3 reads CSAMGLAKAREEFF. CDR3 in DNA: TGCAGTGCCATGGGACTAGCGAAAGCCCGGGAAGAGTTCTTC.

This chain links TRBV7-2 with TRBJ1-2, with 7 bases matching TRBD1. The CDR3 runs 13 residues. V shed 3 bases, J shed 8 bases, and the junction held 6 bases outside the gene matches. Germline V CDR1 and CDR2: SGHTA, FQGNSA. Here the CDR3 reads CASSFPYRGGYTF. CDR3 in DNA: TGTGCCAGCAGCTTCCCATACAGGGGAGGCTACACCTTC.

The chain's CDR3 is CARQGASGANVLTF. In DNA, the CDR3 is TGTGCCAGACAGGGGGCGTCGGGGGCCAACGTCCTGACTTTC. This sequence joins TRBV2 and TRBJ2-6; 9 bases map to TRBD1. The CDR3 totals 14 residues. J gave up 4 bases and V 9 bases, and 4 bases lay outside the gene matches. CDR1 is SNHLY and CDR2 is FYNNEI in the germline V gene.

The genes are TRBV20-1 and TRBJ1-6, with unresolved D. In germline, CDR1 is DFQATT, CDR2 SNEGSKA (reference sequence). The ends were cut back, 0 bases at V and 8 bases at J, with 14 bases in the middle. The CDR3 contains 15 residues. The CDR3 spells CSARDGVPPHSPLHF. The DNA for the CDR3 is TGCAGTGCTAGAGATGGGGTGCCCCCTCATTCACCCCTCCACTTT.

V usage is TRBV12-3 or TRBV12-4 and J usage is TRBJ2-5; 7 bases line up with TRBD1. The CDR3 has 15 residues. J was trimmed by 4 bases and V by 3 bases; bases with no gene match: 8. CDR3 sequence: CASSFGHHRGETQYF. The CDR3 bases are TGTGCCAGCAGTTTTGGGCACCACAGGGGAGAGACCCAGTACTTC.

The V and J genes are TRBV7-2 and TRBJ2-5; TRBD2 matches 8 bases. The junction had 9 bases not matched to a gene; V was cut back by 2 bases and J by 4 bases. Looked up from germline, CDR1 is SGHTA and CDR2 is FQGNSA. This CDR3 comprises 16 residues. The CDR3 sequence: CASSLSLGLASETQYF. The DNA of the CDR3 is TGTGCCAGCAGCTTATCCCTAGGACTAGCATCAGAGACCCAGTACTTC.

This clonotype occurred a few times. This sequence joins TRBV4-3 and TRBJ1-2, with 11 bases matching TRBD1. Germline V gives CDR1 LGHNA, CDR2 YSLEER. Germline trimming cut 4 bases from V and 6 bases from J; bases unmatched to any gene: 1. The CDR3 runs to 13 residues. CDR3: CASSRTGGNGYTF. In nucleotides, the CDR3 is TGCGCCAGCAGCCGGACAGGGGGCAATGGCTACACCTTC.

The chain links TRBV6-5 to TRBJ1-1, with 11 bases identical to TRBD1. V was clipped by 2 bases and J by 5 bases; unmatched bases: 4. The CDR3 totals 15 residues. The V gene's germline CDR1 is MNHEY and CDR2 SVGAGI. CDR3 nucleotides: TGTGCCAGCAGTTACCGGGACAGGGGGGGAACTGAAGCTTTCTTT. This gives the protein CASSYRDRGGTEAFF.